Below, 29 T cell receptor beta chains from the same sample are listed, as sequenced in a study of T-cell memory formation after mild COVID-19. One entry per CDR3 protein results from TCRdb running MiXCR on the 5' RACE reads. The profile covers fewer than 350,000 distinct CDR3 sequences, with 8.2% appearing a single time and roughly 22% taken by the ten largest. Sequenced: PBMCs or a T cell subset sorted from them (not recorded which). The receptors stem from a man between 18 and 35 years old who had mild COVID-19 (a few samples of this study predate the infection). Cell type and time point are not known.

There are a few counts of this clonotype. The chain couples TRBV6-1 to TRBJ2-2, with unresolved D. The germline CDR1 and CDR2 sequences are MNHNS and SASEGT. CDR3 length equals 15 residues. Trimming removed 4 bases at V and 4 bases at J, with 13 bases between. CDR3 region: CASSGPGHTTGELFF. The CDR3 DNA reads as TGTGCCAGCAGTGGACCGGGCCATACCACCGGGGAGCTGTTTTTT.

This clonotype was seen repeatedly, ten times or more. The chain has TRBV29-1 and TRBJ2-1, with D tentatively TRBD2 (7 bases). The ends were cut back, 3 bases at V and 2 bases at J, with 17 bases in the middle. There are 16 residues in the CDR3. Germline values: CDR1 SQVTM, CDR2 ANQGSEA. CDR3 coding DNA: TGCAGCGTTGATGGGGCGGGGGCAGCTCCCTACAATGAGCAGTTCTTC. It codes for CSVDGAGAAPYNEQFF.

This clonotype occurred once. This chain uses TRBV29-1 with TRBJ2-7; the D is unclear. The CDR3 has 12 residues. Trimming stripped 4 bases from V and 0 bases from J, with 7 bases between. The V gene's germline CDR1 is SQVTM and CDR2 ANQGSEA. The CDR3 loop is CSVAPNSYEQYF. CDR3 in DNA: TGCAGCGTTGCACCGAACTCCTACGAGCAGTACTTC.

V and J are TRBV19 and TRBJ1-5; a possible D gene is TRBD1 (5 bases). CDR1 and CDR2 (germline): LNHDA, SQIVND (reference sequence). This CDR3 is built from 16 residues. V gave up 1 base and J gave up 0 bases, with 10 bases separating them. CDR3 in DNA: TGTGCCAGTAGTATAGCGGGACGTTATAGCAATCAGCCCCAGCATTTT. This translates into CASSIAGRYSNQPQHF.

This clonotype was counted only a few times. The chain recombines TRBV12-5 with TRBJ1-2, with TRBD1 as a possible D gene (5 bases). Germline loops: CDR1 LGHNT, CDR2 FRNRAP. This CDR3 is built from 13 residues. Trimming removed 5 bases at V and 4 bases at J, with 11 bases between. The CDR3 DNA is TGTGCTAGTGGTACGGGACTGATCTATGGCTACACCTTC. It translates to CASGTGLIYGYTF.

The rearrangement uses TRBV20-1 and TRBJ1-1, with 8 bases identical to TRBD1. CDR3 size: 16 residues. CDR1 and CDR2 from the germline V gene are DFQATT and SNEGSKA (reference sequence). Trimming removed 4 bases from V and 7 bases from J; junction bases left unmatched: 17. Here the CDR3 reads CSATSPRDRRDLEAFF. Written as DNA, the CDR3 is TGCAGTGCTACTAGCCCGAGGGACAGGAGAGATCTTGAAGCTTTCTTT.

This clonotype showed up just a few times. The CDR3 bases are TGTGCCAGCAGCCGAGGGGTCGCCTACTCCTACGAGCAGTACGTC. Encoded protein: CASSRGVAYSYEQYV. V gene TRBV11-2 combines with J gene TRBJ2-7; D might be TRBD1 or TRBD2, each matching 5 bases. The CDR3 is 15 residues long. V was shortened by 5 bases and J by 0 bases, with 14 bases between the two germline ends. Germline V gives CDR1 SGHAT, CDR2 FQNNGV.

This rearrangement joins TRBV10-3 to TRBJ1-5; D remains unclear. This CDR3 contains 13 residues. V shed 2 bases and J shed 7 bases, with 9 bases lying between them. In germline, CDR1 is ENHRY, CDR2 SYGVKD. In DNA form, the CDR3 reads TGTGCCATCAGTGAGGCCGAGAGGCAGCCCCAGCATTTT. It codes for CAISEAERQPQHF.

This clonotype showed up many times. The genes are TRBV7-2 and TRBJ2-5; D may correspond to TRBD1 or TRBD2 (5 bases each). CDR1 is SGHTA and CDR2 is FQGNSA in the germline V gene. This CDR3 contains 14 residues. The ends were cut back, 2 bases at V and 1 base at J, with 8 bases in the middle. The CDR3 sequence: CASSLPGAQETQYF. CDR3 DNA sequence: TGTGCCAGCAGCTTACCCGGGGCCCAAGAGACCCAGTACTTC.

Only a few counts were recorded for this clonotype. In nucleotides, the CDR3 is TGTGCCAGCACCAAGACCCCTGGGGCCAACGTCCTGACTTTC. It is translated as CASTKTPGANVLTF. The rearrangement uses TRBV12-3 or TRBV12-4 and TRBJ2-6; D is unclear. V was trimmed by 7 bases and J by 2 bases, leaving 9 bases between them. The CDR3 is 14 amino acids.

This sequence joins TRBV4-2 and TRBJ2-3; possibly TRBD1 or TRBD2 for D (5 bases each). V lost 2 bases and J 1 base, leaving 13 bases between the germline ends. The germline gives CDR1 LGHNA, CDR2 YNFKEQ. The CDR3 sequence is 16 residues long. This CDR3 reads CASSQSYRGRTDTQYF. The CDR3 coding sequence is TGTGCCAGCAGCCAATCGTATAGGGGACGCACAGATACGCAGTATTTT.

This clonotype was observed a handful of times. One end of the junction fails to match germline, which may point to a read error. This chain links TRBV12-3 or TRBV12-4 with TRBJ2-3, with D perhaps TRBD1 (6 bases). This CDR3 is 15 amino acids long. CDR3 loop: CASSLGDTATNTQYF. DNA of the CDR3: TGTGCCAGCAGTTTAGGGGACACCGCCACAAATACGCAGTATTTT.

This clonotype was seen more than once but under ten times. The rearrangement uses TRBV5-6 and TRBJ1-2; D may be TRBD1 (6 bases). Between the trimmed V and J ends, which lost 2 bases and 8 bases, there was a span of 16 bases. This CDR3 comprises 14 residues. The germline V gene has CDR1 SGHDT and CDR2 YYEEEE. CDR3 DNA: TGTGCCAGCAGCTTTCCCCAGGGGTTTAGAGGCTACACCTTC. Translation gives CASSFPQGFRGYTF.

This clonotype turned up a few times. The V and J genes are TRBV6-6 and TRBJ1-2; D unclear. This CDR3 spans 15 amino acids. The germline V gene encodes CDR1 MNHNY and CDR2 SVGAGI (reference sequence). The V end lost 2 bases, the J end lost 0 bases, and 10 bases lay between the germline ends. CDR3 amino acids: CASSYGQEANYGYTF. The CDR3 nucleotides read TGTGCCAGCAGTTACGGGCAGGAAGCTAACTATGGCTACACCTTC.

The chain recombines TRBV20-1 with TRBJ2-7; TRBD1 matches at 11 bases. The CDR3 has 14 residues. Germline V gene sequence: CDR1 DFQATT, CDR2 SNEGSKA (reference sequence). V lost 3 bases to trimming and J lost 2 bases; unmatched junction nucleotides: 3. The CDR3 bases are TGCAGTGCTAGGCCGGGACAGGGGGCCTACGAGCAGTACGTC. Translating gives CSARPGQGAYEQYV.

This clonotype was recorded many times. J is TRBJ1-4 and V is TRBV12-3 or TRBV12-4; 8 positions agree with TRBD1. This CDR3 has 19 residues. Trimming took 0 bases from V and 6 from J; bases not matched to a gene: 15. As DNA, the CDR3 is TGTGCCAGCAGTTTAGCGAGACAGGGGAGGATTGGAGTAGATGAAAAACTGTTTTTT. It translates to CASSLARQGRIGVDEKLFF.

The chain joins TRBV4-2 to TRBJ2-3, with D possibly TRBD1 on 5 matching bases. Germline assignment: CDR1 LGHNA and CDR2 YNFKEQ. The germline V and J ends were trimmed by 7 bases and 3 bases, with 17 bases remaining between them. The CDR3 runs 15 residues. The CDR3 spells CASNPSQTGTDTQYF. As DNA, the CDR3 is TGTGCCAGCAACCCGTCTCAAACAGGAACAGATACGCAGTATTTT.

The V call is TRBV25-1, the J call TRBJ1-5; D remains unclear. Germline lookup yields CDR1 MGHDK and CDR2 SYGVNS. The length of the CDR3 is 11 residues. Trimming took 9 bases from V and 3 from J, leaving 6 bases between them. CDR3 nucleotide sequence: TGTGCCAGTTTTCCCAATCAGCCCCAGCATTTT. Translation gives CASFPNQPQHF.

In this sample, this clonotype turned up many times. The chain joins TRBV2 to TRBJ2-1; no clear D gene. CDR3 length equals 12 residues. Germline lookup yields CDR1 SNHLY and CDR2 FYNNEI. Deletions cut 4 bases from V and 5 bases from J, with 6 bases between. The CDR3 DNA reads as TGTGCCAGCAGTGGGGATAACAATGAGCAGTTCTTC. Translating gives CASSGDNNEQFF.

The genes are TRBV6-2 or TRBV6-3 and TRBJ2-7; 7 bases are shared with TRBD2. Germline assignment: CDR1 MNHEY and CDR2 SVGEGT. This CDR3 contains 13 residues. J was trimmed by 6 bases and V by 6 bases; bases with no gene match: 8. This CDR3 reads CASSPGGPGEQYV. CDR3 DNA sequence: TGTGCCAGCAGCCCGGGGGGTCCAGGCGAGCAGTACGTC.

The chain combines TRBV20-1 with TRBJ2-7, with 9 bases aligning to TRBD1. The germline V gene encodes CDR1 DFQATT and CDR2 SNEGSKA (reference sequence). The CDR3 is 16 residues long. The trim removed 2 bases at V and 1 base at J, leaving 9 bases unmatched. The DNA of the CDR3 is TGCAGTGCTAGAAAGGACCGGACAGGGGTTTCCTACGAGCAGTACTTC. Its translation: CSARKDRTGVSYEQYF.

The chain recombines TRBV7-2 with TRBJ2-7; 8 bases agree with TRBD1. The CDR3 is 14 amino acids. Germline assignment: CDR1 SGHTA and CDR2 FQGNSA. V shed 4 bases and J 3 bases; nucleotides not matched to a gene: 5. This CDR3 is CASSYSGTGYEQYF. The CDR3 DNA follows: TGTGCCAGCAGCTACTCCGGGACAGGCTACGAGCAGTACTTC.

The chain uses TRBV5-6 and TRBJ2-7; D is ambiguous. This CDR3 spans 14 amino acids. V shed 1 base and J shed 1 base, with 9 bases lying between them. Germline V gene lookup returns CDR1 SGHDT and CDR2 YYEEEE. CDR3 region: CASSLLGLSYEQYF. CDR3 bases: TGTGCCAGCAGCTTGCTGGGATTGTCCTACGAGCAGTACTTC.

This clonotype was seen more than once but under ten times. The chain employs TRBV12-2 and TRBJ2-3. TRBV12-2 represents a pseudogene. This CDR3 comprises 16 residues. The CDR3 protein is CASRLALAATSDTQYF. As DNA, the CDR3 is TGTGCAAGTCGCTTAGCTCTAGCGGCGACTTCAGATACGCAGTATTTT.

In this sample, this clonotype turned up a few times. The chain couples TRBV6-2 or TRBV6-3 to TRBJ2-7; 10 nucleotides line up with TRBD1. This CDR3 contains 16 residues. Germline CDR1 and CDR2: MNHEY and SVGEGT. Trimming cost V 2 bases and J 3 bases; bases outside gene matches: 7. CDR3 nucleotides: TGTGCCAGCAGTTACCCGGGACAGGGGTGGCTCTACGAGCAGTACTTC. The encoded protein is CASSYPGQGWLYEQYF.

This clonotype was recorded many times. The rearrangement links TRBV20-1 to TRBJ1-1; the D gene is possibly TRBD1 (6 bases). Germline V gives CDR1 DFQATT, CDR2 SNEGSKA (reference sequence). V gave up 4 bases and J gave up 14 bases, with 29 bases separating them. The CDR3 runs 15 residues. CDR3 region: CSAKTRDNIPKWCFF. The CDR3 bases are TGCAGTGCTAAGACCCGGGACAATATCCCGAAATGGTGCTTCTTT.

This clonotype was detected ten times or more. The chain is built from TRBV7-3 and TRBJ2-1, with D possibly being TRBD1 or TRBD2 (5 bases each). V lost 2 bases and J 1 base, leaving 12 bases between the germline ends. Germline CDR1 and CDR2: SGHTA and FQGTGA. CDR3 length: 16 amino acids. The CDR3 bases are TGTGCCAGCAGCTTAGGGCCGGGGCGATCCTACAATGAGCAGTTCTTC. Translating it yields CASSLGPGRSYNEQFF.

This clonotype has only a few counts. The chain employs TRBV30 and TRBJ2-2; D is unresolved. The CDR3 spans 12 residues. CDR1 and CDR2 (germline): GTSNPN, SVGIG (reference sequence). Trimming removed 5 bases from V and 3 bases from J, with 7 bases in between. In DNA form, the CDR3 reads TGTGCCTGGGCCCAGTACACCGGGGAGCTGTTTTTT. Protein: CAWAQYTGELFF.

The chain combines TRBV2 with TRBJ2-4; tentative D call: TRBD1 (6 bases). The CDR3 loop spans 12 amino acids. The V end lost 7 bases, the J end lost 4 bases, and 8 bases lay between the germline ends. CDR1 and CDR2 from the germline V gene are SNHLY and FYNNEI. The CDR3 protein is CASKQGKNIQYF. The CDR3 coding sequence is TGTGCCAGCAAACAGGGAAAAAACATTCAGTACTTC.